This T cell receptor (beta chain) was found in a study of blood T cell repertoires in COVID-19. Original data processing: Quantification of nucleated cells was approximated via reference gene primer amplification. Sequencing used immunoSEQ multiplex PCR; TCRdb keeps in-frame clones, though not all of them. V, J and clone size derive from that table, while D and trimming were established from the DNA sequence. The sample includes under 250,000 clones, about 82% of them seen just once. The CDR3 sequence is 15 residues long. V shed 7 bases and J 1 base; nucleotides not matched to a gene: 10. From germline, CDR1 is MNHEY and CDR2 SVGAGI.

The rearrangement joins TRBV6-5 to TRBJ2-7; TRBD1 matches at 7 bases. The origin of this receptor is a woman aged 50 to 60 with acute COVID-19. The sequencing sample was made of PBMCs or T cells enriched from blood (not recorded which). As DNA, the CDR3 is TGTGCCAGCATTACAATAGGGGGCGCATCCTACGAGCAGTACTTC. This codes for CASITIGGASYEQYF.